The entry below gives a single TCR beta chain sequence along with its context. This record comes from a study of CD8+ T cells in alopecia areata. Study context: Each day, treated patients took oral tofacitinib twice, at 5 to 10 mg per dose.

Reverse transcription of extracted RNA yielded cDNA, which provided the sequencing template. Clones were sequenced by immunoSEQ multiplex PCR, and TCRdb holds only the in-frame ones, with some missing. The table records about 290,000 clones, more than 45% of them present only once. V lost 4 bases to trimming and J lost 2 bases, with 9 bases between them. Germline values: CDR1 MGHDK, CDR2 SYGVNS. The CDR3 is made up of 13 amino acids. Treatment noted: oral pan-JAK inhibitor, 5-10 mg twice daily. Sequencing was performed on CD4+ T cells sorted from blood, taken at week 24, from a patient treated with tofacitinib. V is TRBV25-1 and J is TRBJ2-7, with D uncertain. The sequence was collected from a human donor with alopecia areata. CDR3 in DNA: TGTGCCAGCAGTGCCGGGCGGACCTACGAGCAGTACTTC. Amino acid sequence: CASSAGRTYEQYF.